The 14 T cell receptor beta chains presented below share a single source sample, sequenced in a study of blood T cell repertoires in COVID-19. The method was immunoSEQ multiplex PCR; TCRdb's version includes in-frame clones alone and lacks a portion of them. Of around 300,000 clones in the sample, approximately 86% were seen once. What was sequenced was peripheral blood. Receptors originate from a woman aged 45 to 65 with active or convalescent COVID-19.

J is TRBJ2-2 and V is TRBV28, with unresolved D. Germline CDR1 and CDR2: MDHEN and SYDVKM. CDR3 length: 14 amino acids. The germline V and J ends were trimmed by 2 bases and 2 bases, with 6 bases remaining between them. The CDR3 DNA follows: TGTGCCAGCAGTTTAGGCTTTAACACCGGGGAGCTGTTTTTT. Its translation: CASSLGFNTGELFF.

This chain connects TRBV4-1 to TRBJ2-3, with TRBD2 matching 8 bases. The V gene end was trimmed by 4 bases and the J gene end by 6 bases; junction bases not matched to a gene: 9. This CDR3 spans 15 amino acids. From germline, CDR1 is MGHRA and CDR2 YSYEKL. DNA for the CDR3: TGCGCCAGCAGCCCCCCAGGAGCGGGAGTGGATACGCAGTATTTT. Translating gives CASSPPGAGVDTQYF.

The CDR3 DNA reads TGTGCCAGCAGTTACTCTTTAGCGGGAGGAACCTACGAGCAGTACTTC. It yields the protein CASSYSLAGGTYEQYF. The chain recombines TRBV6-5 with TRBJ2-7; 10 bases are shared with TRBD2. V dropped 0 bases and J dropped 2; count of bases not matched to a gene: 4. There are 16 residues in the CDR3. Looked up from germline, CDR1 is MNHEY and CDR2 is SVGAGI.

J is TRBJ1-1 and V is TRBV29-1; D perhaps matches TRBD1 (6 bases). In germline, CDR1 is SQVTM, CDR2 ANQGSEA. This CDR3 is built from 15 residues. Trimming stripped 6 bases from V and 1 base from J, with 18 bases between. The CDR3 sequence is CSVKTHRGANTEAFF. CDR3 sequence (DNA): TGCAGCGTGAAAACCCACCGGGGGGCGAACACTGAAGCTTTCTTT.

V is TRBV9 and J is TRBJ2-5, with D possibly matching TRBD1 (7 bases). The ends were cut back, 0 bases at V and 4 bases at J, with 10 bases in the middle. The CDR3 consists of 14 residues. Looked up from germline, CDR1 is SGDLS and CDR2 is YYNGEE. The CDR3 nucleotides read TGTGCCAGCAGCGTAGACAGGGGAGGAGAGACCCAGTACTTC. The encoded protein is CASSVDRGGETQYF. Combining the CDR3 with reference TRBV9 and TRBJ2-5 gives the whole variable domain DSGVTQTPKHLITATGQRVTLRCSPRSGDLSVYWYQQSLDQGLQFLIQYYNGEERAKGNILERFSAQQFPDLHSELNLSSLELGDSALYFCASSVDRGGETQYFGPGTRLLVL.

CDR3 loop: CASGMGTGLFYGYTF. CDR3 nucleotide sequence: TGTGCCAGCGGAATGGGGACAGGGCTTTTCTATGGCTACACCTTC. V and J are TRBV27 and TRBJ1-2; 9 nucleotides agree with TRBD1. Germline V gives CDR1 MNHEY, CDR2 SMNVEV (reference sequence). This CDR3 region has 15 residues. Germline trimming cut 8 bases from V and 4 bases from J; bases unmatched to any gene: 11.

This clone was detected only once. The chain combines TRBV5-4 with TRBJ2-7, with 10 bases aligning to TRBD2. Germline-derived CDR1 and CDR2 are SGHNT and YYREEE (reference sequence). Trimming took 4 bases from V and 2 from J; bases not matched to a gene: 3. CDR3 length: 14 amino acids. The CDR3 region is CASSLAGDTYEQYF. CDR3 DNA sequence: TGTGCCAGCAGCCTAGCGGGAGACACCTACGAGCAGTACTTC.

The rearrangement joins TRBV27 to TRBJ2-7; TRBD2 aligns across 12 bases. CDR3 length equals 15 residues. Germline-derived CDR1 and CDR2 are MNHEY and SMNVEV (reference sequence). The V segment lost 3 bases and the J segment 7 bases; nucleotides outside the gene matches: 7. CDR3 sequence reads: CASSFLAGGLGEQYF. CDR3 bases: TGTGCCAGCAGTTTTCTAGCGGGAGGGCTAGGGGAGCAGTACTTC.

This clone was observed a handful of times. The chain has TRBV7-2 and TRBJ1-1; D may be TRBD1 (6 bases). Germline V CDR1 and CDR2: SGHTA, FQGNSA. The V end lost 5 bases, the J end lost 1 base, and 14 bases lay between the germline ends. This CDR3 is built from 15 residues. The CDR3 sequence is CASSPRRGRNTEAFF. CDR3 DNA: TGTGCCAGCAGCCCGCGCAGGGGTCGGAACACTGAAGCTTTCTTT.

V usage is TRBV5-1 and J usage is TRBJ1-2; 7 bases line up with TRBD1. The CDR3 contains 16 residues. CDR1 is SGHRS, CDR2 YFSETQ, per germline. V trimming: 5 bases; J trimming: 2 bases; junction bases outside the gene matches: 12. The CDR3 DNA is TGCGCCAGCAGGACCGGGACAGACGCCTTCAACTATGGCTACACCTTC. This encodes CASRTGTDAFNYGYTF.

J is TRBJ2-1 and V is TRBV3-1 (or the pseudogene TRBV3-2); 11 bases agree with TRBD2. The germline V gene encodes CDR1 LGHDT and CDR2 YNNKEL (reference sequence). With 2 bases clipped from V and 7 bases from J, the junction kept 4 bases outside the gene matches. This CDR3 region has 15 residues. The CDR3 DNA is TGTGCCAGCAGCCAAACTAGCGGGAGTATAAATGAGCAGTTCTTC. Residues: CASSQTSGSINEQFF.

This clone was seen a single time. This CDR3 is also generated by other DNA sequences in the sample. V is TRBV19 and J is TRBJ1-1; D is unresolved. The CDR3 is made up of 14 amino acids. V lost 2 bases, J lost 1 base, and 8 bases lay in between. Germline V gives CDR1 LNHDA, CDR2 SQIVND (reference sequence). The CDR3 region has the DNA TGTGCCAGTAGTATAAACGGAGGGAACACTGAAGCTTTCTTT. Translation: CASSINGGNTEAFF.

The J gene is TRBJ1-1, the V gene TRBV6-5, with 8 bases identical to TRBD1. Germline V CDR1 and CDR2: MNHEY, SVGAGI. CDR3 size: 14 residues. The V segment lost 4 bases and the J segment 5 bases; nucleotides outside the gene matches: 6. The CDR3, as DNA: TGTGCCAGCAGTTCCCCCACAGGGGGGACTGAAGCTTTCTTT. Its protein product is CASSSPTGGTEAFF.

The rearrangement joins TRBV18 to TRBJ2-6, with D perhaps matching TRBD2 (6 bases). The length of the CDR3 is 17 residues. Deletions cut 6 bases from V and 0 bases from J, with 15 bases between. Germline CDR1 is KGHSH and CDR2 is LQKENI. This chain's CDR3 is CASSPRRVNSGANVLTF. CDR3 DNA: TGTGCCAGCTCCCCGCGGAGGGTCAACTCTGGGGCCAACGTCCTGACTTTC.